The 5 T cell receptor beta chains listed next were all sequenced from one sample in a study of T cell responses to AZD1222 COVID-19 vaccine. Data came from immunoSEQ multiplex PCR; TCRdb stores just in-frame clones and leaves some out. Among roughly 80,000 clones listed, approximately 87% were seen once. The specimen comprised peripheral blood, sampled on day 0 of MenACWY control vaccination. Source of these receptors: an adult in good health.

The chain couples TRBV29-1 to TRBJ2-1; 7 bases map to TRBD2. CDR3 length: 12 residues. Per germline, CDR1 SQVTM and CDR2 ANQGSEA. CDR3 amino acids: CTGGRESNEQFF. CDR3 sequence (DNA): TGCACCGGTGGGAGGGAAAGCAATGAGCAGTTCTTC.

This clone appeared once. The J gene is TRBJ1-2, the V gene TRBV7-8, with 7 bases identical to TRBD1. Trimming cost V 3 bases and J 8 bases; bases outside gene matches: 9. The CDR3 loop spans 14 amino acids. CDR1 SGHVS and CDR2 FQNEAQ come from the germline V gene. The CDR3 protein is CASSLERRGQGYTF. DNA of the CDR3: TGTGCCAGCAGCTTGGAAAGGAGGGGACAGGGCTACACCTTC.

The chain couples TRBV20-1 to TRBJ1-2; D perhaps matches TRBD1 (6 bases). V shed 5 bases and J shed 8 bases, with 12 bases lying between them. Looked up from germline, CDR1 is DFQATT and CDR2 is SNEGSKA (reference sequence). The CDR3 runs 11 residues. The CDR3 here is CSARGDKGYTF. As DNA, the CDR3 is TGCAGTGCTCGGGGGGACAAGGGCTACACCTTC.

The chain is built from TRBV4-2 and TRBJ2-7; 8 bases map to TRBD1. The V segment lost 1 base and the J segment 0 bases; nucleotides outside the gene matches: 8. The CDR3 is 17 residues long. CDR1 is LGHNA and CDR2 is YNFKEQ in the germline V gene. CDR3 in DNA: TGTGCCAGCAGCCAAGGTCTTGGGACAGGACTCTCCTACGAGCAGTACTTC. Residues: CASSQGLGTGLSYEQYF.

The chain couples TRBV28 to TRBJ2-3; TRBD1 or TRBD2 may be the D gene (6 bases each). This CDR3 region has 14 residues. CDR1 and CDR2 from the germline V gene are MDHEN and SYDVKM. The V end was cut by 8 bases, the J end by 13 bases, with 25 bases between. The chain's CDR3 is CASGTNRVGGRKYF. The CDR3 nucleotides read TGTGCCAGCGGGACGAACAGGGTGGGGGGACGGAAGTATTTT. The complete variable domain, with remaining parts taken from reference TRBV28 and TRBJ2-3, reads DVKVTQSSRYLVKRTGEKVFLECVQDMDHENMFWYRQDPGLGLRLIYFSYDVKMKEKGDIPEGYSVSREKKERFSLILESASTNQTSMYLCASGTNRVGGRKYFGPGTRLTVL.